The clone carrying this T cell receptor beta chain was seen more than once but under ten times. Its antigen is as yet unknown. The data belong to a study of CD4 T cells in relation to SARS-CoV-2 and coronaviruses. Study-wide background: PBMCs were cultured with antigen for roughly 9 days before TCR beta sequencing. The negative reference was HIV-1 Nef peptide pool or peptide-free culture. The restricting HLA molecule for shared crossreactive spike epitopes was mapped.

Before the COVID-19 pandemic, during about 2011-2019, CD4+ T cells were taken from unexposed donors. Isolation of CD4+ T cells took place after about eleven days in culture. Repertoires were generated with immunoSEQ multiplex PCR, while TCRdb's copy carries only in-frame clones and drops some. The sample consists of 14,000 or so clones, under 80% of them appearing once. This CDR3 has 14 residues. The ends lost 8 bases at V and 0 bases at J; junction bases unmatched: 4. Germline assignment: CDR1 SEHNR and CDR2 FQNEAQ (reference sequence). The TCR sequence derives from a human donor in good health. The J gene is TRBJ2-1, the V gene TRBV7-9; 7 bases line up with TRBD2. The sequencing input was CD4+ T cells from PBMCs, cultured in vitro. The CDR3 DNA is TGTGCCAGCGGAGCGGGAAGCTCCTACAATGAGCAGTTCTTC. Protein: CASGAGSSYNEQFF.